The rows below give T cell receptor beta chains drawn from one sample of a study of T cell responses to AZD1222 COVID-19 vaccine. Here immunoSEQ multiplex PCR was the method, and the copy in TCRdb shows in-frame clones only, minus some. This table has some 130,000 clones, just under 95% appearing once. This specimen was peripheral blood, taken 28 days after the second AZD1222 dose. The receptors originated from an adult who received the AZD1222 COVID-19 vaccine. Each CDR3 is given with its conserved first and last residue. The order of the fields is J gene, clone size, D gene, V gene, CDR3 DNA, CDR3 protein. A D gene is named only where the DNA matches it firmly. Clone size is stated in some rows and not others, as once, few, many or a class when expanded.

j_call: TRBJ1-1
clone_size: -
d_call: -
v_call: TRBV5-4
cdr3_nt: TGTGCCAGCAGCGGTCAGGGTACAGCCACTGAAGCTTTCTTT
cdr3_aa: CASSGQGTATEAFF

j_call: TRBJ2-7
clone_size: -
d_call: TRBD2
v_call: TRBV3-1/TRBV3-2
cdr3_nt: TGTGCCAGCAGCCCAATCAGGGACTACCACCACGAGCAGTACTTC
cdr3_aa: CASSPIRDYHHEQYF

j_call: TRBJ2-5
clone_size: -
d_call: TRBD2
v_call: TRBV5-1
cdr3_nt: TGCGCCAGCAGCTTGTGGTCTAGCGGGGGGGCTTACGAGACCCAGTACTTC
cdr3_aa: CASSLWSSGGAYETQYF

j_call: TRBJ2-2
clone_size: -
d_call: -
v_call: TRBV2
cdr3_nt: TGTGCCAGCAGTGAATCGGGGCTGATAACCGGGGAGCTGTTTTTT
cdr3_aa: CASSESGLITGELFF

j_call: TRBJ1-6
clone_size: -
d_call: -
v_call: TRBV6-1
cdr3_nt: TGTGCCAGCAGTGAAACTGGGTTTTCACCCCTCCACTTT
cdr3_aa: CASSETGFSPLHF

j_call: TRBJ1-1
clone_size: -
d_call: -
v_call: TRBV7-9
cdr3_nt: TGTGCCAGCAGCCTGGGGCAGAGCCAAGCTTTCTTT
cdr3_aa: CASSLGQSQAFF

j_call: TRBJ2-7
clone_size: -
d_call: -
v_call: TRBV30
cdr3_nt: TGTGCCTGGAGTGTAGAAGCTGCCGAGCAGTACTTC
cdr3_aa: CAWSVEAAEQYF

j_call: TRBJ1-6
clone_size: -
d_call: -
v_call: TRBV11-3
cdr3_nt: TGTGCCAGCAGCCGGGGAAGAGGGGGATCACCCCTCCACTTT
cdr3_aa: CASSRGRGGSPLHF

j_call: TRBJ2-7
clone_size: -
d_call: TRBD2
v_call: TRBV7-2
cdr3_nt: TGTGCCAGCAGCCTCCCCGGGACTAGCGGGTTCTACGAGCAGTACTTC
cdr3_aa: CASSLPGTSGFYEQYF

j_call: TRBJ2-1
clone_size: once
d_call: -
v_call: TRBV15
cdr3_nt: TGTGCCACCAGCAGAGATGGTGCGGGGACCTACAATGAGCAGTTCTTC
cdr3_aa: CATSRDGAGTYNEQFF

j_call: TRBJ2-1
clone_size: -
d_call: -
v_call: TRBV25-1
cdr3_nt: TGTGCCAGCAGTGAACCCCTTTTCAATGAGCAGTTCTTC
cdr3_aa: CASSEPLFNEQFF

j_call: TRBJ2-5
clone_size: -
d_call: -
v_call: TRBV7-8
cdr3_nt: TGTGCCAGCAACTTACCCCCTCCCATCGAGACCCAGTACTTC
cdr3_aa: CASNLPPPIETQYF

j_call: TRBJ2-1
clone_size: -
d_call: -
v_call: TRBV9
cdr3_nt: TGTGCCAGCAGCGTAGACAGCTACAGCTCCTACAATGAGCAGTTCTTC
cdr3_aa: CASSVDSYSSYNEQFF

j_call: TRBJ1-1
clone_size: -
d_call: -
v_call: TRBV19
cdr3_nt: TGTGCCAGCGGACGTGTCGAAGCTTTCTTT
cdr3_aa: CASGRVEAFF

j_call: TRBJ1-4
clone_size: -
d_call: -
v_call: TRBV9
cdr3_nt: TGTGCCAGCAGCAAGGGACCGCCTAATGAAAAACTGTTTTTT
cdr3_aa: CASSKGPPNEKLFF

j_call: TRBJ1-2
clone_size: -
d_call: -
v_call: TRBV4-1
cdr3_nt: TGCGCCAGCAGCCCCTCCGCCCAGGGGAACTATGGCTACACCTTC
cdr3_aa: CASSPSAQGNYGYTF

j_call: TRBJ2-7
clone_size: once
d_call: -
v_call: TRBV30
cdr3_nt: TGTGCCTGGAGCCTATTCTACGAGCAGTACTTC
cdr3_aa: CAWSLFYEQYF

j_call: TRBJ1-2
clone_size: once
d_call: -
v_call: TRBV7-9
cdr3_nt: TGTGCCAGCAGCTTAGAGCCCTTTCCCGGCTACACCTTC
cdr3_aa: CASSLEPFPGYTF

j_call: TRBJ1-1
clone_size: once
d_call: -
v_call: TRBV11-2
cdr3_nt: TGTGCCAGCAGCCGGCCCGCAGGGATGAACACTGAAGCTTTCTTT
cdr3_aa: CASSRPAGMNTEAFF

j_call: TRBJ1-1
clone_size: few
d_call: -
v_call: TRBV12-3/TRBV12-4
cdr3_nt: TGTGCCAGCAGTTTTATCTCAACTGAAGCTTTCTTT
cdr3_aa: CASSFISTEAFF

j_call: TRBJ2-1
clone_size: few
d_call: TRBD1
v_call: TRBV19
cdr3_nt: TGTGCCAGTAGTACCCTGGACAGGGAGGCTGAGCAGTTCTTC
cdr3_aa: CASSTLDREAEQFF

j_call: TRBJ1-2
clone_size: -
d_call: -
v_call: TRBV27
cdr3_nt: TGTGCCAGCAGTTTATCGGTGTCAAGCTATGGCTACACCTTC
cdr3_aa: CASSLSVSSYGYTF

j_call: TRBJ2-1
clone_size: -
d_call: TRBD1
v_call: TRBV7-6
cdr3_nt: TGTGCCAGCAGCCCGGGACAGACCTCCTACAATGAGCAGTTCTTC
cdr3_aa: CASSPGQTSYNEQFF

j_call: TRBJ2-1
clone_size: -
d_call: -
v_call: TRBV5-1
cdr3_nt: TGCGCCAGCAGCTTGGTTCCCCCATACGAGCAGTTCTTC
cdr3_aa: CASSLVPPYEQFF

j_call: TRBJ1-5
clone_size: -
d_call: TRBD1
v_call: TRBV5-1
cdr3_nt: TGCGCCAGCAGCAAAACCCATACCAGGGGGAGGTCTGGCAATCAGCCCCAGCATTTT
cdr3_aa: CASSKTHTRGRSGNQPQHF

j_call: TRBJ1-3
clone_size: -
d_call: -
v_call: TRBV7-2
cdr3_nt: TGTGCCAGCAGCTTAGCGGTCTCGGCGGGCGGAAACACCATATATTTT
cdr3_aa: CASSLAVSAGGNTIYF

j_call: TRBJ1-6
clone_size: -
d_call: -
v_call: TRBV12-3/TRBV12-4
cdr3_nt: TGTGCCAGCAGTTTTCGGCAGAATTCACCCCTCCACTTT
cdr3_aa: CASSFRQNSPLHF

j_call: TRBJ1-1
clone_size: -
d_call: -
v_call: TRBV4-2
cdr3_nt: TGTGCCAGCAGCCGGGGCACTGAAGCTTTCTTT
cdr3_aa: CASSRGTEAFF